This TCR beta chain was documented in a study of neurological immune-mediated disorders. This clonotype has at least ten counts. Its antigen is unknown. General study points: The most TCR clonal expansion was seen in HTLV-1-associated myelopathy, and the least was seen in multiple sclerosis, which fell below healthy controls.

Germline CDR1 and CDR2: SGHTA and FQGNSA. The CDR3 sequence is 15 residues long. After removal of 3 bases from V and 5 bases from J, the junction contained 8 bases not matched to a gene. Over 170 million TCR-beta sequences, together covering 15-18 subjects, were produced by every individual sequencing run that was carried out. TCRdb reprocessed the 5' RACE reads via MiXCR and lists one record per CDR3 protein. Among 25,000 to 35,000 distinct CDR3 sequences, 3.3% were seen once, and the ten largest hold 7%. The material sequenced was PBMCs. This sequence originates from a woman under 40 with multiple sclerosis. V and J are TRBV7-2 and TRBJ1-1; TRBD1 agrees at 8 bases. The CDR3 DNA is TGTGCCAGCAGCTTGAACAGGGGGAGAGGGACTGAAGCTTTCTTT. It translates to CASSLNRGRGTEAFF.